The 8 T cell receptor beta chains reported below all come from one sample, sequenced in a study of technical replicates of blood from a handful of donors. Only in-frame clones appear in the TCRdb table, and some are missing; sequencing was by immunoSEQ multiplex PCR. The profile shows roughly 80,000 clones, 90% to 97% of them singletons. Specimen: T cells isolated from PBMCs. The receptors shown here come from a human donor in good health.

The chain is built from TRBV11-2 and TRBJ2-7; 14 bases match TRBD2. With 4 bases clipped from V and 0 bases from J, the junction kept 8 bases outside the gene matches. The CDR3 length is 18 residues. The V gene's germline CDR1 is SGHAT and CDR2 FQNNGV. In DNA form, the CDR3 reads TGTGCCAGCAGCTCCCCAGGGACTAGCGGGAGTCCCTCCTACGAGCAGTACTTC. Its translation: CASSSPGTSGSPSYEQYF.

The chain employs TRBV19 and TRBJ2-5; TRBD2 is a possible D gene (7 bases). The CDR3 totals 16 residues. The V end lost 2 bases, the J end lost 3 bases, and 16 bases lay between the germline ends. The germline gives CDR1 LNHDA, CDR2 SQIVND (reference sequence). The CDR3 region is CASSIRGGGGKETQYF. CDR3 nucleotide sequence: TGTGCCAGTAGTATAAGAGGAGGGGGAGGGAAAGAGACCCAGTACTTC.

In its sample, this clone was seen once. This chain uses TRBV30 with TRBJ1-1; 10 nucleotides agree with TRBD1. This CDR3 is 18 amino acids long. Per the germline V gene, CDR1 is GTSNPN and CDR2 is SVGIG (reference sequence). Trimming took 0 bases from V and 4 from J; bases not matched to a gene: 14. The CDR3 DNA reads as TGTGCCTGGAGTGTACCAAGGACAGGGGGATGGTTTATCACTGAAGCTTTCTTT. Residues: CAWSVPRTGGWFITEAFF.

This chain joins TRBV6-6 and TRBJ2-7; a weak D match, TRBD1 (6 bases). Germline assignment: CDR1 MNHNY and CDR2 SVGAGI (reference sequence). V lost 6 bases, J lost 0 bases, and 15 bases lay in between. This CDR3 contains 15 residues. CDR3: CASRKGTSSSYEQYF. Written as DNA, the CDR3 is TGTGCCAGCAGAAAGGGGACATCGAGCTCCTACGAGCAGTACTTC.

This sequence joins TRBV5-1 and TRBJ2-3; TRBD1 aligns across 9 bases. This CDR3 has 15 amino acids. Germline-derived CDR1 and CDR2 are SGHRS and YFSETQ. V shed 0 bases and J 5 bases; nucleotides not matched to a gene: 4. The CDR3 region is CASSLAATGGDTQYF. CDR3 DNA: TGCGCCAGCAGCTTGGCCGCGACAGGGGGAGATACGCAGTATTTT. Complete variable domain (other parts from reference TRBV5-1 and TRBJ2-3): KAGVTQTPRYLIKTRGQQVTLSCSPISGHRSVSWYQQTPGQGLQFLFEYFSETQRNKGNFPGRFSGRQFSNSRSEMNVSTLELGDSALYLCASSLAATGGDTQYFGPGTRLTVL.

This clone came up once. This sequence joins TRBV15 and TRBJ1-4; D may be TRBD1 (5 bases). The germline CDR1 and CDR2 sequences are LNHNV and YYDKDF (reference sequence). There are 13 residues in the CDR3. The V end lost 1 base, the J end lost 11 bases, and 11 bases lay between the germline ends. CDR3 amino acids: CATSRVGGGKLFF. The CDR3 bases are TGTGCCACCAGCAGAGTGGGTGGGGGGAAACTGTTTTTT.

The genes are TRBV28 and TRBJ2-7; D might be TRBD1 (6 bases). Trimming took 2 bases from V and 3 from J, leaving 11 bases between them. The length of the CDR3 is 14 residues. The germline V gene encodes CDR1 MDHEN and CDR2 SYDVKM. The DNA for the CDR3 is TGTGCCAGCAGTTTACGAGCAGGGGACTACGAGCAGTACTTC. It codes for CASSLRAGDYEQYF. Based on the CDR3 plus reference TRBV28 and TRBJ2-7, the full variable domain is DVKVTQSSRYLVKRTGEKVFLECVQDMDHENMFWYRQDPGLGLRLIYFSYDVKMKEKGDIPEGYSVSREKKERFSLILESASTNQTSMYLCASSLRAGDYEQYFGPGTRLTVT.

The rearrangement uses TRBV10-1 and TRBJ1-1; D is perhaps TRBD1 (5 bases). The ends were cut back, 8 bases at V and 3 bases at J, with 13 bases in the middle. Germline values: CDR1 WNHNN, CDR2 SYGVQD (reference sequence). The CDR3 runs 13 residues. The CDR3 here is CASRRGVDTEAFF. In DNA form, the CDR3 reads TGCGCCAGCCGGAGGGGAGTCGACACTGAAGCTTTCTTT.